This T cell receptor (beta chain) was captured in a study of vaccination and CD4 T cells after COVID-19. Treatment: approximately nine-day PBMC culture with coronavirus spike peptide pools or control peptides (ViraFEST assay). Those CD4+ T cells from the unexposed donor predate the COVID-19 pandemic (2011-2018). CD4+ T cells that had been cultured provided DNA sequenced with the Oncomine TCR Beta short-read assay. From the PCR reads, TCRdb called clonotypes with MiXCR, one entry per CDR3 protein. The profile shows roughly 6,200 distinct CDR3 sequences, just under 50% of them singletons. V shed 0 bases and J shed 4 bases, with 7 bases lying between them. The CDR3 totals 13 residues. CDR1 and CDR2 (germline): SGHTS, YDEGEE. Regarding this clonotype: The antigen remains unidentified.

Sequenced: CD4+ T cells from blood, cultured in vitro. The chain uses TRBV5-8 and TRBJ1-1; a possible D gene is TRBD1 (5 bases). This clonotype was sampled from a human donor in good health. CDR3 residues: CASSLGRATEAFF. CDR3 DNA sequence: TGTGCCAGCAGCTTGGGCAGGGCCACTGAAGCTTTCTTT.